This T cell receptor (beta chain) was found in a study of OX40 agonist ivuxolimab in advanced cancers. Losses at the gene ends were 3 bases for V and 4 bases for J; bases not matched to a gene: 2. From germline, CDR1 is SNHLY and CDR2 FYNNEI. This CDR3 is built from 14 residues. Measured with immunoSEQ multiplex PCR; TCRdb has only the in-frame clones, and not every one. The profile shows nearly 80,000 clones, approximately 84% of them singletons. This chain connects TRBV2 to TRBJ1-2; 10 bases are a match to TRBD1. The receptor comes from an adult with an advanced solid tumor such as melanoma, head and neck, liver or kidney cancer. Sequencing used CD4+ or CD8+ T cells sorted from blood, obtained in a trial of the OX40 agonist ivuxolimab. The CDR3 region is CASSEGQGSYGYTF. DNA of the CDR3: TGTGCCAGCAGTGAGGGACAGGGGTCCTATGGCTACACCTTC.